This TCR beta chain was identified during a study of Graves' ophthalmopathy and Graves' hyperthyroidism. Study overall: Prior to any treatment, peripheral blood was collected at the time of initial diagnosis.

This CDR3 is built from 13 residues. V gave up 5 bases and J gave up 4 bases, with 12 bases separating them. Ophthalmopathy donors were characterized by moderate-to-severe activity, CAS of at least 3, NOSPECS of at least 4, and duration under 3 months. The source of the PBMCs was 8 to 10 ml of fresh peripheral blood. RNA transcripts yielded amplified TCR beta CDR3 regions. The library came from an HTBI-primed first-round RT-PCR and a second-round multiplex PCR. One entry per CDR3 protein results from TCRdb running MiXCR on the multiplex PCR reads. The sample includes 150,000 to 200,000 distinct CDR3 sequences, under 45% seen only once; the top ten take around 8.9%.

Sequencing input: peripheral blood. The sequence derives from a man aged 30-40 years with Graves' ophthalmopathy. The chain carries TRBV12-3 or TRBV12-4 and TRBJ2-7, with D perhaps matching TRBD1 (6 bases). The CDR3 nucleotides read TGTGCCAGCAGTGTCAGGGGCCCATACGAGCAGTACTTC. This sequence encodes CASSVRGPYEQYF.